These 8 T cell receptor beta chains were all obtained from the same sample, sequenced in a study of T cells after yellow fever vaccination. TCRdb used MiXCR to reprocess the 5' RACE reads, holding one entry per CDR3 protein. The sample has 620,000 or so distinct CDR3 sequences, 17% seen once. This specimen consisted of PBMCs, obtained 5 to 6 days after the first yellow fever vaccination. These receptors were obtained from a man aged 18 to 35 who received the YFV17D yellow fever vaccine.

This chain's CDR3 is CASSLATAGPSDTQYF. CDR3 coding DNA: TGTGCCAGCAGCTTAGCGACAGCTGGCCCCTCAGATACGCAGTATTTT. The chain combines TRBV7-9 with TRBJ2-3; D is possibly TRBD1 (5 bases). CDR1 and CDR2 from the germline V gene are SEHNR and FQNEAQ (reference sequence). Trimming cost V 0 bases and J 4 bases, with 14 bases left between them. The CDR3 runs 16 residues.

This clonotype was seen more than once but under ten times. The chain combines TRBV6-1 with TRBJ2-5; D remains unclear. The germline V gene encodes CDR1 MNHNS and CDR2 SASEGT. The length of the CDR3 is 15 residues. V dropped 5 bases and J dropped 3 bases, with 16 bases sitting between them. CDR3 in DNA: TGTGCCAGCAGTCCATTGACAAGATGGGAAGAGACCCAGTACTTC. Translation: CASSPLTRWEETQYF.

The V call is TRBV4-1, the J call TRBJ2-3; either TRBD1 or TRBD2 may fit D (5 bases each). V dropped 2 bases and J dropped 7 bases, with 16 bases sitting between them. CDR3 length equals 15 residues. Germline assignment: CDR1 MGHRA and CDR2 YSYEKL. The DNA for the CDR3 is TGCGCCAGCAGCCAAAACAGAAGGGGAGTAAATACGCAGTATTTT. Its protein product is CASSQNRRGVNTQYF.

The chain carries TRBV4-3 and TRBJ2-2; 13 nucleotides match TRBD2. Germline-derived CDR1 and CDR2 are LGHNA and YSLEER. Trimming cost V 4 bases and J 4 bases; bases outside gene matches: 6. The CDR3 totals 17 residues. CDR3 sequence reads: CASSPALAGGTTGELFF. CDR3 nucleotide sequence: TGCGCCAGCAGCCCTGCACTAGCGGGGGGGACCACCGGGGAGCTGTTTTTT.

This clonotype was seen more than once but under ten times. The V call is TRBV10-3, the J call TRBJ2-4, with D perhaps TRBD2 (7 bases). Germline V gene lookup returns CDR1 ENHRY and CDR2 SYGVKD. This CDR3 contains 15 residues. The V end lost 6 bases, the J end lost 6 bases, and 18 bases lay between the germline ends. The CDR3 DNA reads TGTGCCATCAGGCGTGAGGGGGGGGCTCCAAACATTCAGTACTTC. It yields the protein CAIRREGGAPNIQYF.

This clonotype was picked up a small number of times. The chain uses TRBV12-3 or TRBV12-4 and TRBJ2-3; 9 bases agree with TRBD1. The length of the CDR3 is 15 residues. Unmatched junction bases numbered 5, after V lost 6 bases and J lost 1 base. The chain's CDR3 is CASSLWTGGTDTQYF. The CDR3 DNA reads TGTGCCAGCAGCTTATGGACAGGGGGCACAGATACGCAGTATTTT.

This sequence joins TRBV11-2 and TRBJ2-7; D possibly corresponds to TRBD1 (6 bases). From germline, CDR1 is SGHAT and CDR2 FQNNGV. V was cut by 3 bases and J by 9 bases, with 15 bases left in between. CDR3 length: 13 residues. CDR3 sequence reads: CASSFYRDAAQYV. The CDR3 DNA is TGTGCCAGCAGCTTTTACAGGGATGCAGCGCAGTACGTC.

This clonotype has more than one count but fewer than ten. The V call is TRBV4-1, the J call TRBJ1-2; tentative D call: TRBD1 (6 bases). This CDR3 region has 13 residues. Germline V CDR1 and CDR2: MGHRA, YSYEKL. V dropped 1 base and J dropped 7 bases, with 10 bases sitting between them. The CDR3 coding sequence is TGCGCCAGCAGCCAAGCAGGGGCAGGTGGCTACACCTTC. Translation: CASSQAGAGGYTF.